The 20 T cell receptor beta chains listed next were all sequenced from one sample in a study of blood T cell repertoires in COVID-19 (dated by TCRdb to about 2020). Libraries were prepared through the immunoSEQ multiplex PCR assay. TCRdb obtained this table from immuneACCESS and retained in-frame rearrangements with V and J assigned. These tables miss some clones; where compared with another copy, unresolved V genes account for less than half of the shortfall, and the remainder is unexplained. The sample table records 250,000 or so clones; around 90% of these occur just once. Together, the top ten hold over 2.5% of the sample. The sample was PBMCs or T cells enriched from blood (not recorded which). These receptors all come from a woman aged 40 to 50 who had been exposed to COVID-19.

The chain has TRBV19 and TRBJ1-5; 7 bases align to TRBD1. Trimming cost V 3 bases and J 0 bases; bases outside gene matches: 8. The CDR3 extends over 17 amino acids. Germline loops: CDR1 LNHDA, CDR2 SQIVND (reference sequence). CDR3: CASSIRQGRYSNQPQHF. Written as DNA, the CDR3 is TGTGCCAGTAGTATCCGACAGGGCCGGTATAGCAATCAGCCCCAGCATTTT.

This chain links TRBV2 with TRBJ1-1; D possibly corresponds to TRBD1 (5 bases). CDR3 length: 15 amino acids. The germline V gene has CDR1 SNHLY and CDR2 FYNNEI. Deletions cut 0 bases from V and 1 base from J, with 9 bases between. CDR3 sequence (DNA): TGTGCCAGCAGTGAAGCACCACAGGCGAACACTGAAGCTTTCTTT. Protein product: CASSEAPQANTEAFF. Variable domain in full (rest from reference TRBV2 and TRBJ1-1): EPEVTQTPSHQVTQMGQEVILRCVPISNHLYFYWYRQILGQKVEFLVSFYNNEISEKSEIFDDQFSVERPDGSNFTLKIRSTKLEDSAMYFCASSEAPQANTEAFFGQGTRLTVV.

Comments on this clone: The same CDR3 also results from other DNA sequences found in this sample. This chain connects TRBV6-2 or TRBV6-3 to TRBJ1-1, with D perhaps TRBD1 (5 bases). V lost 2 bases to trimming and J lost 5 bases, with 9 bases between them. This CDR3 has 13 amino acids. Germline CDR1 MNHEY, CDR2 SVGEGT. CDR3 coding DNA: TGTGCCAGCAGTTACCGCCCAGGGACTGAAGCTTTCTTT. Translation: CASSYRPGTEAFF.

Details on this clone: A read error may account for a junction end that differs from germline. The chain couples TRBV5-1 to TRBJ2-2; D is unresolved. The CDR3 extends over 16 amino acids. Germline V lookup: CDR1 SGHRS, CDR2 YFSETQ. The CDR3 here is CASSLFGPAETGELFF. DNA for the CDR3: TGTGCCAGCAGCTTGTTTGGTCCCGCGGAGACCGGGGAGCTGTTTTTT.

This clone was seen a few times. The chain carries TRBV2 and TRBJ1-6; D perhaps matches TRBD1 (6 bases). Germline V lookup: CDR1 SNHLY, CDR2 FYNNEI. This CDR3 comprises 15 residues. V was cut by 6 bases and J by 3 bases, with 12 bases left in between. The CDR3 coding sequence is TGTGCCAGCAGGGCCCCGACAGGCTATAATTCACCCCTCCACTTT. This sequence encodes CASRAPTGYNSPLHF.

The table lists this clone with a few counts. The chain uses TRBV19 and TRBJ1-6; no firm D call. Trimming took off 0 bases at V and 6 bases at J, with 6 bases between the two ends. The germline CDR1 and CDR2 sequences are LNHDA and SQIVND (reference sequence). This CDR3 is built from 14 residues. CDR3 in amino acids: CASSIEAGNSPLHF. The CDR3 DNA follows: TGTGCCAGTAGTATAGAAGCTGGTAATTCACCCCTCCACTTT. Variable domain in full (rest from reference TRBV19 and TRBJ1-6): DGGITQSPKYLFRKEGQNVTLSCEQNLNHDAMYWYRQDPGQGLRLIYYSQIVNDFQKGDIAEGYSVSREKKESFPLTVTSAQKNPTAFYLCASSIEAGNSPLHFGNGTRLTVT.

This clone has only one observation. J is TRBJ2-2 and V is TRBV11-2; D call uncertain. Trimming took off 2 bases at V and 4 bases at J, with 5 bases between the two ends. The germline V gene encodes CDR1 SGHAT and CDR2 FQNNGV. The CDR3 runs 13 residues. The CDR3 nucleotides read TGTGCCAGCAGCTTATCCGTCACCGGGGAGCTGTTTTTT. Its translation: CASSLSVTGELFF.

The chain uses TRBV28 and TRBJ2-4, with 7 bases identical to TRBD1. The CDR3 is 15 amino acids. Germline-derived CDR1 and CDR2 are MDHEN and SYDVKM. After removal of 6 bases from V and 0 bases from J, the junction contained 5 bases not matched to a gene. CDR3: CASSRDRIAKNIQYF. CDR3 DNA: TGTGCCAGCAGCCGGGACAGAATAGCCAAAAACATTCAGTACTTC.

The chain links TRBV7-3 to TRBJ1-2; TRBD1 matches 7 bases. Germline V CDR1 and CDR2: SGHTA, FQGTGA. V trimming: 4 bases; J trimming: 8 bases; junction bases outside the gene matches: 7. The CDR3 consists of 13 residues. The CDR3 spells CASSSTGEQGYTF. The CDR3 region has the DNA TGTGCCAGCAGCTCTACAGGGGAGCAGGGCTACACCTTC.

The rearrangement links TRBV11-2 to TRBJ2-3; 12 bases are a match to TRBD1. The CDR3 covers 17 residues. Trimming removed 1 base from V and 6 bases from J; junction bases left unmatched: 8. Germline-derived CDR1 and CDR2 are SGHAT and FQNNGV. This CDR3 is CASSLGRPGQGADTQYF. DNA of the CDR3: TGTGCCAGCAGCTTAGGACGTCCGGGACAGGGGGCGGATACGCAGTATTTT.

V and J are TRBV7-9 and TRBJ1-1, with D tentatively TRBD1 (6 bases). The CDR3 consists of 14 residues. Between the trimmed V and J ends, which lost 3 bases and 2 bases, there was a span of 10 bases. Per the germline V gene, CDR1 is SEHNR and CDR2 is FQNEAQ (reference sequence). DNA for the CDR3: TGTGCCAGCAGCTTTGGGACACATAACACTGAAGCTTTCTTT. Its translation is CASSFGTHNTEAFF.

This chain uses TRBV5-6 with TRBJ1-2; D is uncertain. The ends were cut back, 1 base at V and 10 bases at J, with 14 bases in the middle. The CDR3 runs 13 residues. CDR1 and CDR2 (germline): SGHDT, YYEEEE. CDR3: CASSLIPGRLYTF. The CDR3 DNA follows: TGTGCCAGCAGCTTGATTCCGGGAAGGCTCTACACCTTC.

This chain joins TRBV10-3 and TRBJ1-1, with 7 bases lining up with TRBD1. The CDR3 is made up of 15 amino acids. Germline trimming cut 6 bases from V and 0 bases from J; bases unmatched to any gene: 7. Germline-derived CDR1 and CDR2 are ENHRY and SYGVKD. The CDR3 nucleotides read TGTGCCATCAGCGATTTGGGACAGATGAACACTGAAGCTTTCTTT. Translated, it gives CAISDLGQMNTEAFF.

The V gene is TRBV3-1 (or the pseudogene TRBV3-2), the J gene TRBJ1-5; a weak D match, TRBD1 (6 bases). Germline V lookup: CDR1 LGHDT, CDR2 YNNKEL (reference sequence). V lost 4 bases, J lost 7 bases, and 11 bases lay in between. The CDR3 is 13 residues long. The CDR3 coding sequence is TGTGCCAGCAGCCCAACAGGGAACCAGCCCCAGCATTTT. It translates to CASSPTGNQPQHF.

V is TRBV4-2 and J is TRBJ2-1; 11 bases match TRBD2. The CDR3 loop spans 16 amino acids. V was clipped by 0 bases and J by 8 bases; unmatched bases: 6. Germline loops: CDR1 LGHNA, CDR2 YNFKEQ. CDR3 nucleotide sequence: TGTGCCAGCAGCCAAGAATCTAGCGGGGGGTGGTATGAGCAGTTCTTC. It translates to CASSQESSGGWYEQFF.

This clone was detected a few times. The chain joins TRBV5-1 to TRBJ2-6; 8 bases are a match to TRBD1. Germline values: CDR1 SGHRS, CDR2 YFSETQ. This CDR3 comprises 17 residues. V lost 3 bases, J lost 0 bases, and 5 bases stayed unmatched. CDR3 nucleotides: TGCGCCAGCAGCTCGGACAGGGAGAGCTCTGGGGCCAACGTCCTGACTTTC. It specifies CASSSDRESSGANVLTF.

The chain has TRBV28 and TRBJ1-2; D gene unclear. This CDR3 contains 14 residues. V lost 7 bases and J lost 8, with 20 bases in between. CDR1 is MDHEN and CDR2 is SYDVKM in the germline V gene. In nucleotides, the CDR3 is TGTGCCAGCACAACCCTCCGGGATCTCGGGGGCTACACCTTC. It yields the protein CASTTLRDLGGYTF.

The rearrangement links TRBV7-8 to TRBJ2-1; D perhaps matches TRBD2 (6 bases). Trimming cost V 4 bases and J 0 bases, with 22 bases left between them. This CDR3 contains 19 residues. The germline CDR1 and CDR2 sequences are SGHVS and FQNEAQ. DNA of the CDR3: TGTGCCAGCAGCTCCCCCGGGTTAGCGGAGGGGAGCTCCTACAATGAGCAGTTCTTC. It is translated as CASSSPGLAEGSSYNEQFF.

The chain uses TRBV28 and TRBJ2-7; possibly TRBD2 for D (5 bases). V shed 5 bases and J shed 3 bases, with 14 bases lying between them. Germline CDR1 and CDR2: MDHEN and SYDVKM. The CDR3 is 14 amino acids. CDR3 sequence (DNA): TGTGCCAGCAGTACCCCCTCACGGGGCTACGAGCAGTACGTC. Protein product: CASSTPSRGYEQYV.

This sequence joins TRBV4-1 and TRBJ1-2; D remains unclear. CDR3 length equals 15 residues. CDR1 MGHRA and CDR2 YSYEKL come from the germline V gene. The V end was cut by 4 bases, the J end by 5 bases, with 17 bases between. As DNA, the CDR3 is TGCGCCAGCAGCCGCCTAGCTAGGGAGGGTTATGGCTACACCTTC. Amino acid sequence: CASSRLAREGYGYTF.